The clone carrying this T cell receptor (beta chain) was counted many times. CDR1 is MNHEY, CDR2 SMNVEV, per germline (reference sequence). V was pared by 8 bases and J by 4 bases, with 25 bases of the junction left unmatched. This CDR3 is built from 19 residues. These data originate in a study of regulatory T cells in long-lasting Graves disease. Time point defined: newly diagnosed GD, antithyroid drugs for less than 3 months. RNA extracted from PBMCs served as the sequencing template. Building the TCR beta libraries relied on iRepertoire HTBI primers, and CDR3 regions underwent Arm-PCR. Using its own MiXCR run on the multiplex PCR reads, TCRdb lists one record per CDR3 protein. Counted here are hundreds of thousands of distinct CDR3 sequences, less than 15% occurring once; the ten biggest clones make up roughly 10%. The same specimen was also included in a second study, on T cells in Graves' hyperthyroidism and ophthalmopathy. As that study records: Ophthalmopathy and stable hyperthyroidism were separated by a 13 V-J model. Ophthalmopathy got predicted by the model a median approximately six months before its onset.

The TCR comes from a young man with Graves disease. The material was peripheral blood mononuclear cells (PBMCs), obtained at new diagnosis, from a patient treated with antithyroid drugs. The chain employs TRBV27 and TRBJ2-5; 7 nucleotides match TRBD1. The CDR3 protein is CASHFTGTVTISLRETQYF. The CDR3 DNA reads as TGTGCCAGCCATTTCACCGGGACAGTTACCATCTCCCTTCGAGAGACCCAGTACTTC.